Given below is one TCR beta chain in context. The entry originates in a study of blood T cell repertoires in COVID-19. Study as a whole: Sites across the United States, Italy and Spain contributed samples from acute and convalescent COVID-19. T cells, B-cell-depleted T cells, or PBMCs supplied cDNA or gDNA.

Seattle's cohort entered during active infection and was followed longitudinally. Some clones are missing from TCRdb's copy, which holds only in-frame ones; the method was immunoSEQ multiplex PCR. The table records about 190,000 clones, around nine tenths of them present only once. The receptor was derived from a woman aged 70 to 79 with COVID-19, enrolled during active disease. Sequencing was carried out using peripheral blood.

In DNA form, the CDR3 reads TGTGCCAGCAGCCAAGAGACTAGCGGGAGTTTAAATGAGCAGTTCTTC. It translates to CASSQETSGSLNEQFF. The chain is built from TRBV2 and TRBJ2-1, with 12 bases matching TRBD2. Trimming removed 6 bases from V and 7 bases from J; junction bases left unmatched: 10. The CDR3 totals 16 residues. CDR1 is SNHLY and CDR2 is FYNNEI in the germline V gene.